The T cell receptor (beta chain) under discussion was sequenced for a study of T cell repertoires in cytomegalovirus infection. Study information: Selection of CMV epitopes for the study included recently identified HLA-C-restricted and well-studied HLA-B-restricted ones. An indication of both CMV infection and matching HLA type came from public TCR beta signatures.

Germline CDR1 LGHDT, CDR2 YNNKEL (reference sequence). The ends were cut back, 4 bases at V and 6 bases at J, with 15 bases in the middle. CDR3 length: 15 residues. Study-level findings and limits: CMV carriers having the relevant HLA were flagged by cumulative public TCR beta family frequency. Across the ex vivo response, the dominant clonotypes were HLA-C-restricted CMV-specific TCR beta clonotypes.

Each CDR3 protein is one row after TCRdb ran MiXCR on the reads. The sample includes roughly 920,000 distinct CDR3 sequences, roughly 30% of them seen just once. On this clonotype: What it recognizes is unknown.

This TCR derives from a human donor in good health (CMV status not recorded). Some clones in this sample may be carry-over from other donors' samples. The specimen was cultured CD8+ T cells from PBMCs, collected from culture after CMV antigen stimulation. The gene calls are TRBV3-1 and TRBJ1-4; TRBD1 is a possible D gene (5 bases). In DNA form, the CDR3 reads TGTGCCAGCAGCCTCAGACAGCGTGGGGATGAAAAACTGTTTTTT. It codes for CASSLRQRGDEKLFF. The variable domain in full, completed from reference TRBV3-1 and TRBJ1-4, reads DTAVSQTPKYLVTQMGNDKSIKCEQNLGHDTMYWYKQDSKKFLKIMFSYNNKELIINETVPNRFSPKSPDKAHLNLHINSLELGDSAVYFCASSLRQRGDEKLFFGSGTQLSVL.